The clone carrying this T cell receptor (beta chain) was seen only a few times. This specimen belongs to a study of blood T cell repertoires in COVID-19. Study context: Sites in the United States, Italy and Spain provided acute and convalescent COVID-19 samples. PBMCs, B-cell-depleted T cells, or T cells were the source of the cDNA or gDNA that made up the material.

The authors' processing: Amplification of reference gene primers provided the estimated nucleated cell counts. Profiling relied on immunoSEQ multiplex PCR, and the TCRdb table lists in-frame clones only, not all of them. V and J calls and clone size come straight from that table; D and trimming were deduced from the DNA. The table shows 120,000 or so clones, with approximately 90% occurring only once. The germline V gene encodes CDR1 MGHDK and CDR2 SYGVNS. The CDR3 runs to 12 residues. V was pared by 2 bases and J by 4 bases, with 5 bases between. The chain has TRBV25-1 and TRBJ1-2; D call uncertain. Sequenced material: peripheral blood. This receptor was taken from a woman older than 75 with acute or convalescent COVID-19. DNA of the CDR3: TGTGCCAGCAGTGAACCCGGCTATGGCTACACCTTC. Translating gives CASSEPGYGYTF.